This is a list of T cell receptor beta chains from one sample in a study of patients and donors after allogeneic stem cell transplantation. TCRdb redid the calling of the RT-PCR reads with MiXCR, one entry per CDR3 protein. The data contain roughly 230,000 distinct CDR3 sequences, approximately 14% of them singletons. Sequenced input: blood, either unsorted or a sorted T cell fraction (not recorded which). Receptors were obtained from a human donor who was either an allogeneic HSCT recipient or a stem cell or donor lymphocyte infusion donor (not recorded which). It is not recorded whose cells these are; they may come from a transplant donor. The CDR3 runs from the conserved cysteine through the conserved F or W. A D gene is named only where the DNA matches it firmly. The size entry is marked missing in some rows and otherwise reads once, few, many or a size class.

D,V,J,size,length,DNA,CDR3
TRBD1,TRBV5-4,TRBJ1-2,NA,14,TGTGCCAGCAGCTTGCAGGGGGAAGGGTTTGGCTACACCTTC,CASSLQGEGFGYTF
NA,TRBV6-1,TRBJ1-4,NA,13,TGTGCCGGCATGCAGGCTCGGGTTGAAAAACTGTTTTTT,CAGMQARVEKLFF
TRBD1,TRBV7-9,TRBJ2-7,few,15,TGTGCCAGCAGCCCGATGGGACAGGGAACGGACGAGCAGTACTTC,CASSPMGQGTDEQYF
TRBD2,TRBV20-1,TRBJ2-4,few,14,TGCAGTGCCCCCGGACTAGCGGGGTGGGACATTCAGTACTTC,CSAPGLAGWDIQYF
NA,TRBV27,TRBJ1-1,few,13,TGTGCCAGCAGGGGACGGGGGGTTACTGAAGCTTTCTTT,CASRGRGVTEAFF
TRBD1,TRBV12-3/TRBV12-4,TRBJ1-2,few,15,TGTGCCAGCAGTCCCACCAGGACAGGTCTCTATGGCTACACCTTC,CASSPTRTGLYGYTF
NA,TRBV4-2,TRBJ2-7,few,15,TGTGCCAGCAGCCAAGGGACACAGACCTCCTACGAGCAGTACTTC,CASSQGTQTSYEQYF
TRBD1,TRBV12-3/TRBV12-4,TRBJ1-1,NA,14,TGTGCCAGCAGGGCGGACAGGGGGAACACTGAAGCTTTCTTT,CASRADRGNTEAFF
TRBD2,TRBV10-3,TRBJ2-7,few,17,TGTGCCATCAGTGAGTCAGTTACTAGCGGGAGCTCCTACGAGCAGTACTTC,CAISESVTSGSSYEQYF
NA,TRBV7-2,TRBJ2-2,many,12,TGTGCCAGCAGCTTAGACCACGGGGAGCTGTTTTTT,CASSLDHGELFF
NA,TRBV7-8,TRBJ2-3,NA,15,TGTGCCAGCAGCTTAGCGTCCGTAAGCACAGATACGCAGTATTTT,CASSLASVSTDTQYF
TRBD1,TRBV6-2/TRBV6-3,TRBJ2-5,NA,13,TGTGCCACCGGGACAGGGGGCGCAGAGACCCAGTACTTC,CATGTGGAETQYF
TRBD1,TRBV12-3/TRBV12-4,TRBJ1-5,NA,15,TGTGCCAGCAGTTTCACGACAGGGGGCACTCAGCCCCAGCATTTT,CASSFTTGGTQPQHF
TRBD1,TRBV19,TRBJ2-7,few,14,TGTGCCAGTGTGGGCGGGACAGGGGGCTACGAGCAGTACTTC,CASVGGTGGYEQYF
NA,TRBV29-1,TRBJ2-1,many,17,TGCAGCGTTGAATATCCAAAGGGGGGACCAAGAGGGAATGAGCAGTTCTTC,CSVEYPKGGPRGNEQFF
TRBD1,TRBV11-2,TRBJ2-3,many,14,TGTGCCAGCAGCACTGGACAGGGGGCAGATACGCAGTATTTT,CASSTGQGADTQYF
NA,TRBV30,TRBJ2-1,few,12,TGTGCCTGCCGCAGGGTTTTGGGCGAGCAGTTCTTC,CACRRVLGEQFF
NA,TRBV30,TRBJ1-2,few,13,TGTGCCTGGAGTGAAACAGGGAACTATGGCTACACCTTC,CAWSETGNYGYTF
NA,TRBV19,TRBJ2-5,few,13,TGTGCCAGTAGTATACAGGGGATGCAGACCCAGTACTTC,CASSIQGMQTQYF
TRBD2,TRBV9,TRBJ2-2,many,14,TGTGCCAGCAGCCCTTATAGCGGGCCCGGGGAGCTGTTTTTT,CASSPYSGPGELFF
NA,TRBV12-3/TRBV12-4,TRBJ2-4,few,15,TGTGCCAGCACCGAGTGGGGACGGGGAAAAAACATTCAGTACTTC,CASTEWGRGKNIQYF
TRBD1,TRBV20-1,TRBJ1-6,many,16,TGCAGTGCTAGATACCCGGGACAGGGAAACAATTCACCCCTCCACTTT,CSARYPGQGNNSPLHF
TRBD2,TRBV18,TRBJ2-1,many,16,TGTGCCAGCTCACTAACACAAGTTCCTAGCGGCGATGAGCAGTTCTTC,CASSLTQVPSGDEQFF
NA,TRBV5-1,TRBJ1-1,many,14,TGCGCCAGCAGCTTGGGTCAGGTGAACACTGAAGCTTTCTTT,CASSLGQVNTEAFF
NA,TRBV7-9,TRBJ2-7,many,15,TGTGCCAGCAGCTTAGGTCAGCACCCTTCCTACGAGCAGTACTTC,CASSLGQHPSYEQYF
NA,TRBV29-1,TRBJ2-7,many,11,TGCAGCGCCGGGACCTCTACTGAGCAGTACTTC,CSAGTSTEQYF
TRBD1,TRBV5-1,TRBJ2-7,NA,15,TGCGCCAGCAGCCCCGGGACAGGGGTCTCCTACGAGCAGTACTTC,CASSPGTGVSYEQYF